This paragraph reports one T cell receptor (beta chain). Its antigen is unidentified. The trim removed 5 bases at V and 4 bases at J, leaving 11 bases unmatched. Per germline, CDR1 DFQATT and CDR2 SNEGSKA (reference sequence). The CDR3 sequence is 15 residues long. The data stem from a study of type 1 regulatory T cells. TCRdb re-called the reads through MiXCR, storing one row per CDR3 protein. The sample consists of 60,000 to 80,000 distinct CDR3 sequences, about three fifths of them appearing once. The receptor comes from a human donor in good health. This rearrangement joins TRBV20-1 to TRBJ2-1; 7 bases are a match to TRBD2. The sample consisted of cultured T cells, either the whole culture or a sorted T cell fraction (not recorded which). As to subset: Tr1-enriched cell product generated in vitro against host alloantigens. This CDR3 is CSAGATERGYNEQFF. CDR3 nucleotide sequence: TGCAGTGCTGGGGCGACGGAGCGGGGATACAATGAGCAGTTCTTC.